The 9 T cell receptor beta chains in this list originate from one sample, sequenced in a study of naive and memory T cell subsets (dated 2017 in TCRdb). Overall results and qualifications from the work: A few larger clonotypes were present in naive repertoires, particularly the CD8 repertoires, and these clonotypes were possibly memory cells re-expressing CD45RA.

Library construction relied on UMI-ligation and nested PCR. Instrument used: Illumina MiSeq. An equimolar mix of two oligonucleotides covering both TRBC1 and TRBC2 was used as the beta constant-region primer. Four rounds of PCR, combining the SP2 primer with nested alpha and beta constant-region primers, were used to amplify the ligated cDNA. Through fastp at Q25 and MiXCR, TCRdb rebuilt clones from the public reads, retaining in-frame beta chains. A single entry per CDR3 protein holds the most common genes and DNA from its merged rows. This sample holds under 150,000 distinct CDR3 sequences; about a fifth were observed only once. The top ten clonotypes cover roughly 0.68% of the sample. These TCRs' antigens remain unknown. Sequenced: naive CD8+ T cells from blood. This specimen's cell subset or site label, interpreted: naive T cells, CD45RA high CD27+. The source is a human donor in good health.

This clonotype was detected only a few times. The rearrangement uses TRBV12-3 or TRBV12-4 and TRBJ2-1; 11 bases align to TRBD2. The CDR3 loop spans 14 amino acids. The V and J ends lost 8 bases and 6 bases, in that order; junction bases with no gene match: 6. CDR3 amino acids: CASLTSGNPNEQFF. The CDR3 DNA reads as TGTGCCAGCCTGACTAGCGGGAACCCCAATGAGCAGTTCTTC.

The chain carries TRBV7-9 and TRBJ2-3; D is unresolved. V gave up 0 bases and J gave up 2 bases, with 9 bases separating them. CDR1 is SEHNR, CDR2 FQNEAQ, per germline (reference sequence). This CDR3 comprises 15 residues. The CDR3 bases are TGTGCCAGCAGCTTAGCGCTTAGGACCACAGATACGCAGTATTTT. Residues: CASSLALRTTDTQYF. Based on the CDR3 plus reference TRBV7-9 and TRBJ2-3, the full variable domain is DTGVSQNPRHKITKRGQNVTFRCDPISEHNRLYWYRQTLGQGPEFLTYFQNEAQLEKSRLLSDRFSAERPKGSFSTLEIQRTEQGDSAMYLCASSLALRTTDTQYFGPGTRLTVL.

The chain's CDR3 is CASSLDLFSGGYTDTQYF. DNA for the CDR3: TGTGCCAGCAGCTTAGATTTGTTCTCCGGGGGATACACAGATACGCAGTATTTT. The genes are TRBV11-2 and TRBJ2-3, with D perhaps TRBD2 (6 bases). This CDR3 is built from 18 residues. CDR1 is SGHAT, CDR2 FQNNGV, per germline. V lost 0 bases and J 2 bases, leaving 18 bases between the germline ends.

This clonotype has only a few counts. The CDR3 nucleotides read TGTGCCAGCAGCTTACGATTGACTAGCCCAAATGAGCAGTTCTTC. Encoded protein: CASSLRLTSPNEQFF. This chain connects TRBV9 to TRBJ2-1; 7 bases agree with TRBD2. The CDR3 spans 15 residues. Germline V gives CDR1 SGDLS, CDR2 YYNGEE. Trimming at V came to 4 bases and at J to 7 bases, leaving 11 bases not matched to a gene.

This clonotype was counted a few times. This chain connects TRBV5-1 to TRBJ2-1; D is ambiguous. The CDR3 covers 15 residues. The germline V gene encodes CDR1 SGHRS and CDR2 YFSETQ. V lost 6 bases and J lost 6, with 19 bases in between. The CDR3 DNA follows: TGCGCCAGCACCAGCGCAGGATCCCCGCTCAATGAGCAGTTCTTC. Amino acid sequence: CASTSAGSPLNEQFF.

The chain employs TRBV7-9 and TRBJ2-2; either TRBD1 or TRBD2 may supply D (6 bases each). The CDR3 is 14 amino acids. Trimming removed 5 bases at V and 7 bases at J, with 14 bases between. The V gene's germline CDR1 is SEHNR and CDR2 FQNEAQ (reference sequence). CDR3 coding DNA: TGTGCCAGCAGCCTCCGGGGGCAGGGCGGGGAGCTGTTTTTT. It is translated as CASSLRGQGGELFF.

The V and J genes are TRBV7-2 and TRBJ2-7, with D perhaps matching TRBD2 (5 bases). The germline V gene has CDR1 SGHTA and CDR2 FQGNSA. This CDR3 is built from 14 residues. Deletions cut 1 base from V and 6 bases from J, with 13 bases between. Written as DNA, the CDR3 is TGTGCCAGCAGCTTAGGGGGTAGCGTGAGCGAGCAGTACTTC. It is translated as CASSLGGSVSEQYF. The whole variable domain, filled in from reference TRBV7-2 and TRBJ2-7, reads GAGVSQSPSNKVTEKGKDVELRCDPISGHTALYWYRQSLGQGLEFLIYFQGNSAPDKSGLPSDRFSAERTGGSVSTLTIQRTQQEDSAVYLCASSLGGSVSEQYFGPGTRLTVT.

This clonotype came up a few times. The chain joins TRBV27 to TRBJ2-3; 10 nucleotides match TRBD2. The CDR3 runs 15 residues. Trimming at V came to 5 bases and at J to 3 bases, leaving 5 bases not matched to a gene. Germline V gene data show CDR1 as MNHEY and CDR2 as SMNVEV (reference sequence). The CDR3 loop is CASSPRTSGTDTQYF. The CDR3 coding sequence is TGTGCCAGCAGTCCCCGGACTAGCGGAACAGATACGCAGTATTTT.

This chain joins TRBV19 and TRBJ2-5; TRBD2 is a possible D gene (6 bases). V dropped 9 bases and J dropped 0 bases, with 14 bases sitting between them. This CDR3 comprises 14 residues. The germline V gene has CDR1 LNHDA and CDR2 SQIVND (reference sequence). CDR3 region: CASGREANQETQYF. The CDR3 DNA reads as TGTGCCAGCGGGCGGGAAGCGAACCAAGAGACCCAGTACTTC.